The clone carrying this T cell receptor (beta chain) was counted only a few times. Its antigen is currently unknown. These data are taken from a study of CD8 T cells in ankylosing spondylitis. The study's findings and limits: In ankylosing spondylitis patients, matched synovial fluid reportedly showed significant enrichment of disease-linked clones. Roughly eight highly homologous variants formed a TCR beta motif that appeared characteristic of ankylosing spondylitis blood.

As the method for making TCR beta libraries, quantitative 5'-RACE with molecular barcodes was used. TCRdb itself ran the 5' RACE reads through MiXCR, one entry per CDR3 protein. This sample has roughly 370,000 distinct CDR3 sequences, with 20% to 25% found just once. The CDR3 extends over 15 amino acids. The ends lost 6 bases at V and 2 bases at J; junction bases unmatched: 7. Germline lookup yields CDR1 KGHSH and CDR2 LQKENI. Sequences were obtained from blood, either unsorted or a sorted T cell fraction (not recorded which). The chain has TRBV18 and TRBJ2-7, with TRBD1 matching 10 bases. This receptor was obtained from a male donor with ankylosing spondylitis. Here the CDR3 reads CASSPGTGDPYEQYF. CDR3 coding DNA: TGTGCCAGCTCTCCCGGGACAGGGGACCCCTACGAGCAGTACTTC.